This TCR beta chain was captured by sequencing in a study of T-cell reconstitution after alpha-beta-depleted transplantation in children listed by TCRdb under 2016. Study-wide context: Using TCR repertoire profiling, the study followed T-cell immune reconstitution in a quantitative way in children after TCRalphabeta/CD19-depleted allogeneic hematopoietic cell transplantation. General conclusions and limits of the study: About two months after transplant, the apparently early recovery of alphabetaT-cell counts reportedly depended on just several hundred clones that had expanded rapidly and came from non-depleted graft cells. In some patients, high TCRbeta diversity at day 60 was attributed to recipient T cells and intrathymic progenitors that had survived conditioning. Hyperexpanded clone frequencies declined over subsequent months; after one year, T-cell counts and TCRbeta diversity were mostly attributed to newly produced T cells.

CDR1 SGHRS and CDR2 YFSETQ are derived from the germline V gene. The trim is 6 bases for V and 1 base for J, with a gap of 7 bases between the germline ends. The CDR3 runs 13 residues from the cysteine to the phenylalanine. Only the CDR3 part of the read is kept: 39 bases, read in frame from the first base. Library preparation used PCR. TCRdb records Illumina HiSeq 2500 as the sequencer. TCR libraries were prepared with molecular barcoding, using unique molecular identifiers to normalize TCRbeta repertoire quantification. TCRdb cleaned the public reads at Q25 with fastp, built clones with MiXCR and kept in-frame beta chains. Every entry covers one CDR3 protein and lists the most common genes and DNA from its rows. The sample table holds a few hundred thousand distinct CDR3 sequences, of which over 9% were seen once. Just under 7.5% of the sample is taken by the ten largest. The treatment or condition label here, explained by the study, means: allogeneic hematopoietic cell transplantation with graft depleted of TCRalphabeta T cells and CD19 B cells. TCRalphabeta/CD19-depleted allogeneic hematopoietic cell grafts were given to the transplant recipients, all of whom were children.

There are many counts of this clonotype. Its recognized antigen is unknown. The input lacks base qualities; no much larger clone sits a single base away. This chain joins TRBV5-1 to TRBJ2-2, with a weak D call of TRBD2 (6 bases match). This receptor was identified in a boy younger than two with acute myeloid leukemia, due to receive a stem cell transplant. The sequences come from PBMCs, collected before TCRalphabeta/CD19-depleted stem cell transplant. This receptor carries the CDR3 CASISGNTGELFF. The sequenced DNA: TGCGCCAGCATTAGCGGGAACACCGGGGAGCTGTTTTTT.